This T cell receptor beta chain was captured in a study of beta chain features in type 1 diabetes. For the study at large: No patient-donor differences in age, gender, total cells or subset yield.

About this clone itself: The antigen is unknown.

Study-level findings and limits: There was a moderate but significant shortening of TCRB CDR3s in all four CD4+ subsets of Type 1 diabetes patients. Whatever favoring of shorter templates PCR might show would apply equally to patients and controls.

The investigators reverse transcribed all of the isolated RNA, so they sequenced expressed TCRB transcripts. Here immunoSEQ multiplex PCR was the method, and the copy in TCRdb shows in-frame clones only, minus some. The repertoire holds about 740,000 clones, roughly an eighth seen once, with 0.02% to 0.025% in the top ten. Every donor provided one heparinised blood draw, which averaged about 110 mL. All sorted populations exceeded 98% purity. Trimming took off 1 base at V and 0 bases at J, with 7 bases between the two ends. There are 15 residues in the CDR3. Germline-derived CDR1 and CDR2 are ENHRY and SYGVKD.

The receptor comes from a man aged 18 to 30 with type 1 diabetes. Input material: naive CD4+ T cells from blood. This chain uses TRBV10-3 with TRBJ1-3; D gene ambiguous. The CDR3 region is CAISEFEFSGNTIYF. CDR3 bases: TGTGCCATCAGTGAGTTTGAGTTCTCTGGAAACACCATATATTTT.